This T cell receptor beta chain was found in a study of blood T cell repertoires in COVID-19. Background on the study: COVID-19 samples, acute and convalescent, were from the United States, Italy and Spain. T cells, B-cell-depleted T cells, or PBMCs supplied cDNA or gDNA.

The CDR3 runs to 15 residues. Trimming removed 1 base at V and 7 bases at J, with 16 bases between. From germline, CDR1 is SEHNR and CDR2 FQNEAQ (reference sequence). Original processing notes: Amplified reference gene primers provided the basis for estimating nucleated cell counts. The data were produced by immunoSEQ multiplex PCR, yet TCRdb's version contains in-frame clones alone and is incomplete. That table is the source of V, J and clone size, and D and trimming were worked out from the DNA. The table includes 40,000 to 50,000 clones, about 81% detected once. Material: peripheral blood. This rearrangement joins TRBV7-9 to TRBJ1-2, with D unclear. The sequence was collected from a man in his forties with active or convalescent COVID-19. CDR3 region: CASSLVSGELFGYTF. In DNA form, the CDR3 reads TGTGCCAGCAGCTTAGTAAGCGGGGAGCTGTTTGGCTACACCTTC.